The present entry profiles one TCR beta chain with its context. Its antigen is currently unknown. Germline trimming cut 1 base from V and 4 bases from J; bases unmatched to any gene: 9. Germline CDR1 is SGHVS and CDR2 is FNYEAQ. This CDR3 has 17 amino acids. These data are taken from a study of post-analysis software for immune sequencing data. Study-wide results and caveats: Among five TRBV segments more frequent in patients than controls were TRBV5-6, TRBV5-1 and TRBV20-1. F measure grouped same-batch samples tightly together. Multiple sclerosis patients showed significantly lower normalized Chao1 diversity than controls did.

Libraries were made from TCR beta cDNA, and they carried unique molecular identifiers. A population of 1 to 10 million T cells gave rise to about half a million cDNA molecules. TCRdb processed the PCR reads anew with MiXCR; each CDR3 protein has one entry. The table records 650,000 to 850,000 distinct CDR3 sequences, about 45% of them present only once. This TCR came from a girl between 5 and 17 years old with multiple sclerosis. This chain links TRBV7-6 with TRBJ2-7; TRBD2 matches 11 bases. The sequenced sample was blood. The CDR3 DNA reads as TGTGCCAGCAGCTTAGAGGCTAGCGGGAGGCTACGTTACGAGCAGTACTTC. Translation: CASSLEASGRLRYEQYF.